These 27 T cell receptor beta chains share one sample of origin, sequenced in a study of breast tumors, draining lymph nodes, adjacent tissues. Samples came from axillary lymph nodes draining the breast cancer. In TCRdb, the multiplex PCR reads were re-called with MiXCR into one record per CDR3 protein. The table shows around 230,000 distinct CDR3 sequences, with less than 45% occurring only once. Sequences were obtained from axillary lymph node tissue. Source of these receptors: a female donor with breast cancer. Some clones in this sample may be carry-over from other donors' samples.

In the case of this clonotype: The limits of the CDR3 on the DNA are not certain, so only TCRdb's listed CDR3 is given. The CDR3 protein is CASSLGQAWLHLRFGDRENEQFF. The chain combines TRBV7-3 with TRBJ2-1; the DNA was not used to check the table's D call, TRBD1. Inclusive of both ends, the CDR3 amounts to 23 amino acids. Germline CDR1 reads SGHTA; CDR2 reads FQGTGA.

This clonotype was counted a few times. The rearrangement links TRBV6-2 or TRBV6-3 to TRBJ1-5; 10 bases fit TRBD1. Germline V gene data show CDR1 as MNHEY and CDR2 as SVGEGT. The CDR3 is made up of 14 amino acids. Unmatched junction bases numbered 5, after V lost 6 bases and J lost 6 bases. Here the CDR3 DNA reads TGTGCCAGCAGGGAAGGACAGGGGGGTCAGCCCCAGCATTTT. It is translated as CASREGQGGQPQHF.

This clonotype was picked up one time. The chain's CDR3 is CASSSAGTSFYNEQFF. The CDR3 nucleotides read TGTGCCAGCAGCTCAGCCGGGACTAGCTTCTACAATGAGCAGTTCTTC. V gene TRBV7-2 combines with J gene TRBJ2-1; 9 nucleotides match TRBD2. V trimming: 4 bases; J trimming: 3 bases; junction bases outside the gene matches: 7. This CDR3 region has 16 residues. Germline CDR1 reads SGHTA; CDR2 reads FQGNSA.

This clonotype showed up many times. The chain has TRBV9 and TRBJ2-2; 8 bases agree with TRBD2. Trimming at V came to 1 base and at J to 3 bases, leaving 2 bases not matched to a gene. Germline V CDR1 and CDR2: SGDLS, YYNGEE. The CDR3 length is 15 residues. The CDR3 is CASSVYGGDTGELFF. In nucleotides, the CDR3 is TGTGCCAGCAGCGTATACGGGGGGGACACCGGGGAGCTGTTTTTT. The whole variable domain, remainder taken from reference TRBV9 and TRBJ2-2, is DSGVTQTPKHLITATGQRVTLRCSPRSGDLSVYWYQQSLDQGLQFLIQYYNGEERAKGNILERFSAQQFPDLHSELNLSSLELGDSALYFCASSVYGGDTGELFFGEGSRLTVL.

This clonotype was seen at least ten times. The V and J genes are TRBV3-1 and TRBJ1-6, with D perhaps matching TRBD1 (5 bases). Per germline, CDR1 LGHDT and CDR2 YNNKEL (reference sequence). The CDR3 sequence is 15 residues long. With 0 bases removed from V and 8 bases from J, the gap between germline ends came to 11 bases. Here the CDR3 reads CASSQDGGIYSPLHF. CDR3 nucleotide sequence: TGTGCCAGCAGCCAAGATGGGGGGATTTATTCACCCCTCCACTTT. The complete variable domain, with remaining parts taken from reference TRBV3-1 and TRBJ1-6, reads DTAVSQTPKYLVTQMGNDKSIKCEQNLGHDTMYWYKQDSKKFLKIMFSYNNKELIINETVPNRFSPKSPDKAHLNLHINSLELGDSAVYFCASSQDGGIYSPLHFGNGTRLTVT.

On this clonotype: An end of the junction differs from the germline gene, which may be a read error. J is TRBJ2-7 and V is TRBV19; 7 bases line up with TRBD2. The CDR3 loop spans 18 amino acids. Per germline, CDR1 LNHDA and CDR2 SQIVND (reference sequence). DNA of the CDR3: TGTGCCAGCTCACGGTTCGGGCAAGCGGGAAACAACAGGTACGAGCCGTACTTC. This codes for CASSRFGQAGNNRYEPYF.

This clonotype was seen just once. Here the CDR3 reads CASGQTYGYTF. For the CDR3, the DNA is TGTGCCAGCGGGCAGACCTATGGCTACACCTTC. The chain joins TRBV2 to TRBJ1-2; no firm D call. V lost 8 bases and J lost 4, with 8 bases in between. The V gene's germline CDR1 is SNHLY and CDR2 FYNNEI. The CDR3 contains 11 residues.

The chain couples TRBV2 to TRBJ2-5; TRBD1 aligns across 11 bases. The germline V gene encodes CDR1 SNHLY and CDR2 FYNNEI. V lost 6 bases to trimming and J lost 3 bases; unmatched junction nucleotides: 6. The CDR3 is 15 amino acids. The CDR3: CASSGDRGAEETQYF. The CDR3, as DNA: TGTGCCAGCAGCGGGGACAGGGGGGCCGAAGAGACCCAGTACTTC.

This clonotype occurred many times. The CDR3 nucleotides are TGTGCCAGCAGCTTTAGACAGGGAAACATCGATACGCAGTATTTT. Translated, it gives CASSFRQGNIDTQYF. This rearrangement joins TRBV7-6 to TRBJ2-3, with 7 bases that match TRBD1. CDR1 SGHVS and CDR2 FNYEAQ come from the germline V gene. The CDR3 sequence is 15 residues long. V lost 3 bases, J lost 6 bases, and 9 bases stayed unmatched. Using reference TRBV7-6 and TRBJ2-3 for the parts outside the CDR3, the full variable domain is GAGVSQSPRYKVTKRGQDVALRCDPISGHVSLYWYRQALGQGPEFLTYFNYEAQQDKSGLPNDRFSAERPEGSISTLTIQRTEQRDSAMYRCASSFRQGNIDTQYFGPGTRLTVL.

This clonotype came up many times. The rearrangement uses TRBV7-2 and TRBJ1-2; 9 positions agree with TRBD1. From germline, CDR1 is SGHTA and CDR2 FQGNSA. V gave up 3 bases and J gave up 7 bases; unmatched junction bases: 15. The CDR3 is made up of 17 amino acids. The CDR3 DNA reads TGTGCCAGCAGCTTTATGGGACGTCCGGGACAGGGCTCTGGCTACACCTTC. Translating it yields CASSFMGRPGQGSGYTF.

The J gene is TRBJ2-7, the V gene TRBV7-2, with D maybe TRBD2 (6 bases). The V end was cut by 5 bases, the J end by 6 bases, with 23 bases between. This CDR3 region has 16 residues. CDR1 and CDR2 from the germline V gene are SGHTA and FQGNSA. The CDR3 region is CASSPPGEAFLGEQYF. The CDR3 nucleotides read TGTGCCAGCAGCCCCCCCGGGGAGGCCTTCCTAGGCGAGCAGTACTTC.

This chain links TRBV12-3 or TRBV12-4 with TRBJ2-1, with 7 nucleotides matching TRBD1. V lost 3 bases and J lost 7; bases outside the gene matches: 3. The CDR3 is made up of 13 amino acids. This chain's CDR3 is CASSLLQGNEQFF. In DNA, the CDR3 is TGTGCCAGCAGTTTGTTACAGGGGAATGAGCAGTTCTTC.

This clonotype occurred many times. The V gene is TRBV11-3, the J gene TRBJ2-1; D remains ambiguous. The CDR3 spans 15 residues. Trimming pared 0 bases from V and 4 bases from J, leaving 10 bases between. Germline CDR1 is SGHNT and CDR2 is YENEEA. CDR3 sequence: CASSLDRTVYNEQFF. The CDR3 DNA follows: TGTGCCAGCAGCTTAGATCGGACGGTTTACAATGAGCAGTTCTTC.

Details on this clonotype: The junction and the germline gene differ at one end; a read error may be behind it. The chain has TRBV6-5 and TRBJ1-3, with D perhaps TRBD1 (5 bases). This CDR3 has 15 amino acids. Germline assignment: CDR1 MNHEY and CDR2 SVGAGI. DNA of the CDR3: TGTGCCAGCAGTCACTCGGGGGGGAGTGGAAACATCATATATTTT. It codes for CASSHSGGSGNIIYF.

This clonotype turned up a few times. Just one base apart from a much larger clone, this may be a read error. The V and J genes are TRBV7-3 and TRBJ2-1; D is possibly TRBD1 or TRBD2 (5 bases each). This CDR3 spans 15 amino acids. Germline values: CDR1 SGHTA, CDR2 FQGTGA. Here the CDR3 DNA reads TGTGCCAGCAGCCCTAGCCTCCGGGGCTACAATGGGCAGTTCTTC. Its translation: CASSPSLRGYNGQFF. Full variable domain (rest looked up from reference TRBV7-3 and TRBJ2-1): GAGVSQTPSNKVTEKGKYVELRCDPISGHTALYWYRQSLGQGPEFLIYFQGTGAADDSGLPNDRFFAVRPEGSVSTLKIQRTERGDSAVYLCASSPSLRGYNGQFFGPGTRLTVL.

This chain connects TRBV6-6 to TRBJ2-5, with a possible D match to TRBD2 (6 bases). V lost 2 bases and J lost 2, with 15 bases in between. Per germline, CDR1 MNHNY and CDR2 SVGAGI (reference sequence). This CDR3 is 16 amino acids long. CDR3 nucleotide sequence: TGTGCCAGCAGTTACAATGTCAGCGGGCGACAAGAGACCCAGTACTTC. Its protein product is CASSYNVSGRQETQYF.

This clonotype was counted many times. DNA for the CDR3: TGTGCCAGCAGTGACCGACAGGGGCGCGGATACGAGCAGTACTTC. Amino acids: CASSDRQGRGYEQYF. The chain is built from TRBV2 and TRBJ2-7, with 8 bases aligning to TRBD1. CDR3 size: 15 residues. Germline trimming cut 3 bases from V and 4 bases from J; bases unmatched to any gene: 8. Germline assignment: CDR1 SNHLY and CDR2 FYNNEI.

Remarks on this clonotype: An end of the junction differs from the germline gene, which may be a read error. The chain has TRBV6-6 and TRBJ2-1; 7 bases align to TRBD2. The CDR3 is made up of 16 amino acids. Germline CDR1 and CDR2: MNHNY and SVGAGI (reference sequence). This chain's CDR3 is CASSERRAGLYNEQFF. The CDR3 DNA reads TGTGCCAGCAGTGAACGGAGAGCGGGGCTTTACAATGAGCAGTTTTTC.

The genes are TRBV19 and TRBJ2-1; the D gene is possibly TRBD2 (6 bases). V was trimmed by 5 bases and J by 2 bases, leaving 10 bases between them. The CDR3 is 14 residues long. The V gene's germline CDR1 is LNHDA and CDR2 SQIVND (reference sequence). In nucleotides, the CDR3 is TGTGCCAGTAGTTGGAGGGAGACCTACAATGAGCAGTTCTTC. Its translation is CASSWRETYNEQFF.

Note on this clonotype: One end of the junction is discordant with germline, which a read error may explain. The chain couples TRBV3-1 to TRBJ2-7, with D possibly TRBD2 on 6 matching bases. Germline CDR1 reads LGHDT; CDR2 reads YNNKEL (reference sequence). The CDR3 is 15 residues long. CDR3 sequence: CASNQLGAGSYEQYF. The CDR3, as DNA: TGTGCCAGCAACCAACTGGGAGCGGGCTCCTACGAGCAGTACTTT.

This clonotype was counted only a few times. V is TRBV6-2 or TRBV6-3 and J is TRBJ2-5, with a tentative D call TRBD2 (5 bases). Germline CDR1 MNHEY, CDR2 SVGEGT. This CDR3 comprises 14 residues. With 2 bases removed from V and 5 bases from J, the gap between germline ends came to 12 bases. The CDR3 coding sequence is TGTGCCAGCAGTTACGAGGGTGGACGGGAGACCCAGTACTTC. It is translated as CASSYEGGRETQYF.

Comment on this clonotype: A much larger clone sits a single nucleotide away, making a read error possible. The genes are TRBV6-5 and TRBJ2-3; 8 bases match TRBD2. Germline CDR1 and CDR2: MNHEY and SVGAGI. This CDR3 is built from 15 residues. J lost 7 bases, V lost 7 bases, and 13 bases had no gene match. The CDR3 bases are TGTGCCAGCACCCCCCCCCCGGGAGGGCTTTATACGCAGTATTTT. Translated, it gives CASTPPPGGLYTQYF.

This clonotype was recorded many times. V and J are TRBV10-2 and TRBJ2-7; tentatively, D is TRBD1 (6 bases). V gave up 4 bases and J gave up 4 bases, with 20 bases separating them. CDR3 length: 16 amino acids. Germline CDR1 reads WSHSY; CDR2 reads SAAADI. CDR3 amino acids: CASSGDTGIFGYEQYF. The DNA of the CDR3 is TGCGCCAGCAGTGGGGACACAGGGATCTTCGGGTACGAGCAGTACTTC.

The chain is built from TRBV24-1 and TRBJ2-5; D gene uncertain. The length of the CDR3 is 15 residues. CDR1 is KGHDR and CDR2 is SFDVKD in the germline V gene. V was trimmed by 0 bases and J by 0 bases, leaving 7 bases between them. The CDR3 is CATSDLRTDQETQYF. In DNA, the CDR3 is TGTGCCACCAGTGATTTGAGGACGGACCAAGAGACCCAGTACTTC.

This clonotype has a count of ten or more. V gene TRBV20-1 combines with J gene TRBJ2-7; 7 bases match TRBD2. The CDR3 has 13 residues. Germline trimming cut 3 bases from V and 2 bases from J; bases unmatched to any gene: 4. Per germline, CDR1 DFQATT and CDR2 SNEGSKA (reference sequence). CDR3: CSARSGGTYEQYF. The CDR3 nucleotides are TGCAGTGCTAGGTCGGGGGGAACCTACGAGCAGTACTTC.

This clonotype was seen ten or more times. CDR3 sequence (DNA): TGCAGCGTTGAAGTAGGCAGGGGCGGGTATGGCTACACCTTC. Translating it yields CSVEVGRGGYGYTF. The chain uses TRBV29-1 and TRBJ1-2; D perhaps matches TRBD1 (6 bases). The CDR3 runs to 14 residues. Germline CDR1 reads SQVTM; CDR2 reads ANQGSEA. V shed 1 base and J shed 5 bases, with 14 bases lying between them.

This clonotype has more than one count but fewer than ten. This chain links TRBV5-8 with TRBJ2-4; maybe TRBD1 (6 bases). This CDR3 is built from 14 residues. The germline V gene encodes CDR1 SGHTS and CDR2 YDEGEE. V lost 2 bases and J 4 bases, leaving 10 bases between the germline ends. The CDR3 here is CASSFAGTKNIQYF. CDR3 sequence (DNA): TGTGCCAGCAGCTTCGCCGGGACAAAAAACATTCAGTACTTC.